These T cell receptor beta chains were read from a single sample in a study of CD8 T cells in Susac syndrome. MiXCR was run by TCRdb on the immunoSEQ multiplex PCR reads, yielding one entry per CDR3 protein. The table records 100,000 to 150,000 distinct CDR3 sequences, about 95% of them present only once. Sequencing used CD4+ T cells from PBMCs. Receptors were obtained from a human donor in good health. Both conserved end residues are part of each CDR3. Each record gives: D gene, J gene, V gene, CDR3 protein. A D gene is named only where the DNA matches it firmly.

-	TRBJ2-1	TRBV28	CASSGHRVANEQFF
TRBD2	TRBJ2-7	TRBV23-1	CASTLADYSYEQYF
TRBD2	TRBJ2-1	TRBV4-1	CASSQGGGEDEQFF
-	TRBJ2-1	TRBV27	CASSLTGALGDEQFF
-	TRBJ2-7	TRBV2	CASGGFYEQYF
-	TRBJ2-1	TRBV6-6	CASSSLARANEQFF
TRBD2	TRBJ2-7	TRBV5-1	CASSPGLAGSEQYF
TRBD2	TRBJ2-7	TRBV20-1	CSARVLGEGRLEQYF
-	TRBJ1-1	TRBV18	CASSPGFGGPIEAFF
-	TRBJ1-1	TRBV20-1	CSANLRGHRNTEAFF
TRBD2	TRBJ2-1	TRBV4-2	CASSQDSGLVYEQFF
-	TRBJ2-5	TRBV3-1	CASSQGTHKGTQYF
TRBD1	TRBJ1-2	TRBV28	CASTSDRVSGYTF
-	TRBJ1-2	TRBV3-1	CASSKGTGRGGYTF
-	TRBJ1-5	TRBV18	CASSPRRADQPQHF
-	TRBJ2-7	TRBV29-1	CSVVSAPYEQYF
-	TRBJ2-1	TRBV6-2/TRBV6-3	CASSWQVREDEQFF
TRBD2	TRBJ2-3	TRBV6-5	CASSPRGRSDTQYF
-	TRBJ2-3	TRBV29-1	CSAARTAYTDTQYF
-	TRBJ2-5	TRBV20-1	CSARNRAESQETQYF
-	TRBJ2-2	TRBV6-5	CASSFAPGLTNTGELFF
-	TRBJ2-1	TRBV29-1	CSVEPSQSYNEQFF
TRBD1	TRBJ2-1	TRBV18	CASSPAQGARNEQFF
-	TRBJ2-2	TRBV27	CASSLSIGELFF
-	TRBJ1-1	TRBV28	CASSFNRITEAFF
-	TRBJ1-2	TRBV29-1	CSVKRGAHGYTF
-	TRBJ2-1	TRBV3-1	CASSQYLSPILQFF
-	TRBJ2-7	TRBV5-1	CASSPRDTPYEQYF
-	TRBJ2-7	TRBV6-2/TRBV6-3	CASSYVGYEQYF
TRBD2	TRBJ2-5	TRBV7-9	CATLRSGGQETQYF
-	TRBJ2-2	TRBV7-9	CASSLQLTPGELFF
TRBD1	TRBJ1-5	TRBV6-1	CASSEYGQGNQPQHF
TRBD2	TRBJ2-2	TRBV6-1	CASNLAGPMGTGELFF
TRBD2	TRBJ2-7	TRBV28	CASRPSSGTYEQYF
TRBD2	TRBJ2-3	TRBV6-6	CASSHLAGGGDTQYF
-	TRBJ2-5	TRBV3-1	CASSRMETQYF
-	TRBJ2-1	TRBV21-1	CASSRGETYNEQFF
-	TRBJ2-1	TRBV29-1	CSVEGDREYNEQFF
TRBD1	TRBJ1-5	TRBV5-1	CASSVGQGREPQHF
-	TRBJ2-3	TRBV6-2/TRBV6-3	CASSWDRLSPTDTQYF
-	TRBJ2-7	TRBV6-1	CASSEGAGEDEQYF
TRBD2	TRBJ2-1	TRBV2	CASSPGTSGSGEQFF
-	TRBJ1-1	TRBV12-3/TRBV12-4	CASSLSLGEAFF
TRBD2	TRBJ2-7	TRBV29-1	CSVGRGGNYEQYF
TRBD1	TRBJ2-4	TRBV6-2/TRBV6-3	CASSPRQGLAKNIQYF
-	TRBJ1-3	TRBV7-9	CASSSIRTWNTIYF
TRBD2	TRBJ2-3	TRBV29-1	CSAMGGLAGGTDTQYF
-	TRBJ2-6	TRBV6-5	CASNPSGANVLTF
TRBD1	TRBJ1-5	TRBV12-3/TRBV12-4	CASKVGARGSNQPQHF
TRBD1	TRBJ2-5	TRBV4-1	CASSPQPGGRETQYF
TRBD2	TRBJ2-5	TRBV5-4	CASSRTSGMGETQYF
TRBD1	TRBJ1-5	TRBV2	CASSEPAGGGPQHF
-	TRBJ2-3	TRBV3-1	CASAFGGMSADTQYF